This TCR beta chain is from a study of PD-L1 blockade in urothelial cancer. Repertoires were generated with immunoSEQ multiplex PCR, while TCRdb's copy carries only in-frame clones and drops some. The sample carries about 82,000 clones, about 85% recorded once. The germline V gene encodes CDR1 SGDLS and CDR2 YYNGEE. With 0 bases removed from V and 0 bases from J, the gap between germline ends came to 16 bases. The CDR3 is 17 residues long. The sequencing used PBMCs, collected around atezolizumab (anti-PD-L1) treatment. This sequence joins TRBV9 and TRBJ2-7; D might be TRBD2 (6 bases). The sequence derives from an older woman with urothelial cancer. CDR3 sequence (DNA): TGTGCCAGCAGCGTAGCTGGGAACCCCGGGGGCTCCTACGAGCAGTACTTC. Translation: CASSVAGNPGGSYEQYF.